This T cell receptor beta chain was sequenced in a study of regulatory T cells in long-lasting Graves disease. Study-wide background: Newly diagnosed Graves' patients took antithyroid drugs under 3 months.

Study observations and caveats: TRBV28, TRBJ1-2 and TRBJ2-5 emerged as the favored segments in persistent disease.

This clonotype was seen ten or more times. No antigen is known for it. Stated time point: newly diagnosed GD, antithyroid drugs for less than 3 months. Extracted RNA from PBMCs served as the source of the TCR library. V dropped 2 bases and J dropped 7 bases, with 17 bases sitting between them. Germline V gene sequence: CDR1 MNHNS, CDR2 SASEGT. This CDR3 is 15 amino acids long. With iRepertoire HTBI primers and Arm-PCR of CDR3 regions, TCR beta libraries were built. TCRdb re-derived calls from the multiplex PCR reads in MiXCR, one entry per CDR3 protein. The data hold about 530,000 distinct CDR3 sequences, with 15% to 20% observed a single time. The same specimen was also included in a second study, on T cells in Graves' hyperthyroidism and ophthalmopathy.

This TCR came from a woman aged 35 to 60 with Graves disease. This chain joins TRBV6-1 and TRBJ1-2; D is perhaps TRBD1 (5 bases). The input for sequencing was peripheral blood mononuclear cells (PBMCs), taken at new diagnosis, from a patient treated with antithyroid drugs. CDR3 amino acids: CASSEFVTNGAGYTF. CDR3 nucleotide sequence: TGTGCCAGCAGTGAATTTGTCACTAACGGGGCTGGCTACACCTTC.